The 21 T cell receptor beta chains below come from one sample, sequenced in a study of T cells in Graves' hyperthyroidism and ophthalmopathy. Regions amplified from RNA transcripts were the TCR beta CDR3 regions. HTBI primers drove first-round RT-PCR of the TCR CDR3. TCRdb recomputed calls from the multiplex PCR reads with MiXCR, one row per CDR3 protein. Of about 270,000 distinct CDR3 sequences in the sample, roughly 15% are singletons; the top ten hold over 25%. The source material was blood. These receptors originate from a woman between 45 and 65 years old with Graves' hyperthyroidism that later progressed to Graves' ophthalmopathy.

V usage is TRBV5-6 and J usage is TRBJ2-6, with TRBD2 as a possible D gene (5 bases). V dropped 4 bases and J dropped 0 bases, with 14 bases sitting between them. CDR3 size: 17 residues. Germline V CDR1 and CDR2: SGHDT, YYEEEE. CDR3 in amino acids: CASSPRRGDSGANVLTF. The CDR3, as DNA: TGTGCCAGCAGCCCCCGCCGGGGTGACTCTGGGGCCAACGTCCTGACTTTC.

The chain is built from TRBV20-1 and TRBJ1-2, with TRBD1 identical over 7 bases. V was clipped by 8 bases and J by 4 bases; unmatched bases: 7. CDR3 length: 12 residues. CDR1 DFQATT and CDR2 SNEGSKA come from the germline V gene (reference sequence). The CDR3 loop is CSSRRDSYGYTF. The CDR3 DNA reads as TGCAGTTCCCGCCGGGACAGCTATGGCTACACCTTC.

This clonotype occurred many times. The chain carries TRBV19 and TRBJ2-5; 11 bases are a match to TRBD1. Germline V gene sequence: CDR1 LNHDA, CDR2 SQIVND (reference sequence). The V segment lost 7 bases and the J segment 3 bases; nucleotides outside the gene matches: 7. This CDR3 region has 15 residues. The CDR3 DNA sequence: TGTGCCAGTACTAGGACAGGGGGCATAAAAGAGACCCAGTACTTC. Translated, it gives CASTRTGGIKETQYF.

This clonotype appeared a few times. The rearrangement uses TRBV9 and TRBJ2-1, with 9 bases aligning to TRBD2. The CDR3 covers 15 residues. J was trimmed by 7 bases and V by 6 bases; bases with no gene match: 11. Germline V gene lookup returns CDR1 SGDLS and CDR2 YYNGEE. The CDR3 reads CASTLLAGGENEQFF. The CDR3, as DNA: TGTGCCAGCACCCTTCTCGCGGGAGGGGAAAATGAGCAGTTCTTC.

Points on this clonotype: At one end, the junction sequence differs from germline, possibly due to a read error. The chain carries TRBV5-4 and TRBJ2-3; D possibly corresponds to TRBD1 (6 bases). This CDR3 contains 14 residues. The germline V gene has CDR1 SGHNT and CDR2 YYREEE (reference sequence). DNA for the CDR3: TGTGCCAGCAGCTTGACAGGGACCACAGATACGCGGTATTTT. Protein product: CASSLTGTTDTRYF.

This clonotype came up many times. This chain links TRBV9 with TRBJ2-7; 8 bases are shared with TRBD2. Per germline, CDR1 SGDLS and CDR2 YYNGEE. V was pared by 0 bases and J by 3 bases, with 5 bases of the junction left unmatched. The CDR3 is made up of 15 amino acids. For the CDR3, the DNA is TGTGCCAGCAGCGTAGACCCAGCGGGAGACTACGAGCAGTACTTC. Translating gives CASSVDPAGDYEQYF.

This clonotype has only a few counts. A much larger clone lies a single base off, so this may be a read error. The V gene is TRBV12-3 or TRBV12-4, the J gene TRBJ2-7; a weak D match, TRBD1 (5 bases). This CDR3 region has 16 residues. The CDR3 DNA reads TGTGCCGGCAGTCCGACGACAGATCCACACTCCTACGAGCAGTACTTC. Translated, it gives CAGSPTTDPHSYEQYF.

As to this clonotype: The junction departs from the called germline gene at one end, perhaps through a read error. The V gene is TRBV29-1, the J gene TRBJ2-7; no clear D gene. The CDR3 has 13 amino acids. Germline values: CDR1 SQVTM, CDR2 ANQGSEA. CDR3 protein: CSVATVETYERYF. CDR3 nucleotide sequence: TGCAGCGTTGCGACTGTGGAGACTTACGAGCGGTACTTC.

This clonotype was seen at least ten times. This sequence joins TRBV28 and TRBJ1-5; 7 bases fit TRBD1. CDR1 is MDHEN, CDR2 SYDVKM, per germline. The V gene end was trimmed by 5 bases and the J gene end by 0 bases; junction bases not matched to a gene: 7. This CDR3 comprises 16 residues. CDR3 nucleotides: TGTGCCAGCAGTGCCCGACAGGGTTATAGCAATCAGCCCCAGCATTTT. Translation gives CASSARQGYSNQPQHF.

This clonotype was seen many times. J is TRBJ2-7 and V is TRBV20-1; 7 positions agree with TRBD2. Germline lookup yields CDR1 DFQATT and CDR2 SNEGSKA (reference sequence). With V trimmed by 5 bases and J by 7 bases, 17 bases remained unmatched. The CDR3 covers 15 residues. The CDR3 is CSAGGGNSILGEQYF. DNA for the CDR3: TGCAGTGCTGGGGGGGGAAACTCGATCTTAGGAGAGCAGTACTTC.

This rearrangement joins TRBV4-1 to TRBJ2-1; TRBD2 matches 8 bases. Trimming took 1 base from V and 2 from J; bases not matched to a gene: 7. Germline loops: CDR1 MGHRA, CDR2 YSYEKL. There are 17 residues in the CDR3. The CDR3: CASSQVYGLAAYNEQFF. For the CDR3, the DNA is TGCGCCAGCAGCCAAGTCTACGGACTAGCAGCCTACAATGAGCAGTTCTTC.

The rearrangement joins TRBV9 to TRBJ2-3, with D tentatively TRBD1 (6 bases). Germline CDR1 is SGDLS and CDR2 is YYNGEE. Trimming took off 2 bases at V and 2 bases at J, with 15 bases between the two ends. This CDR3 has 16 amino acids. CDR3 bases: TGTGCCAGCAGCGTCCTAGGGGGAAGTATCACAGATACGCAGTATTTT. Amino acid sequence: CASSVLGGSITDTQYF.

The V and J genes are TRBV7-3 and TRBJ2-6; 7 nucleotides align to TRBD1. The CDR3 runs 17 residues. V lost 4 bases to trimming and J lost 0 bases; unmatched junction nucleotides: 6. Germline CDR1 is SGHTA and CDR2 is FQGTGA. The CDR3 DNA sequence: TGTGCCAGCAGCTCCCTGGACAGGCTCTCTGGGGCCAACGTCCTGACTTTC. Encoded protein: CASSSLDRLSGANVLTF.

There are a few counts of this clonotype. J is TRBJ2-1 and V is TRBV9; unclear D gene. The germline V gene encodes CDR1 SGDLS and CDR2 YYNGEE. V gave up 0 bases and J gave up 7 bases, with 8 bases separating them. This CDR3 is 13 amino acids long. The CDR3 loop reads CASSVGVRNEQFF. CDR3 in DNA: TGTGCCAGCAGCGTAGGGGTGCGGAATGAGCAGTTCTTC.

At least ten counts were recorded for this clonotype. The chain uses TRBV7-8 and TRBJ2-1; the match to TRBD1 covers 7 bases. The CDR3 contains 16 residues. Germline-derived CDR1 and CDR2 are SGHVS and FQNEAQ. J gave up 5 bases and V 5 bases, and 12 bases lay outside the gene matches. The CDR3, as DNA: TGTGCCAGCAGCGGGAATCAGATAGGGACAGACAATGAGCAGTTCTTC. Residues: CASSGNQIGTDNEQFF.

Concerning this clonotype itself: At one end the junction does not follow the germline gene, possibly because of a read error. V is TRBV10-3 and J is TRBJ2-3, with D possibly TRBD2 on 6 matching bases. The CDR3 is 15 residues long. The germline V gene has CDR1 ENHRY and CDR2 SYGVKD. The CDR3 here is CAMRLGRDFTGTQYF. The DNA for the CDR3 is TGTGCCATGAGGCTTGGGCGGGATTTCACAGGTACGCAGTATTTT.

This clonotype was seen many times. The chain is built from TRBV29-1 and TRBJ2-1, with TRBD2 identical over 9 bases. Trimming at V came to 4 bases and at J to 4 bases, leaving 8 bases not matched to a gene. CDR1 and CDR2 (germline): SQVTM, ANQGSEA. The CDR3 spans 15 residues. The CDR3 DNA reads as TGCAGCGTTGTGTTTGCGGGAGGGCCATACAATGAGCAGTTCTTC. It specifies CSVVFAGGPYNEQFF.

This clonotype showed up many times. V is TRBV27 and J is TRBJ2-3, with 8 bases lining up with TRBD2. Trimming at V came to 3 bases and at J to 3 bases, leaving 5 bases not matched to a gene. CDR3 size: 15 residues. CDR1 is MNHEY and CDR2 is SMNVEV in the germline V gene (reference sequence). The CDR3 loop is CASSLRVAGTDTQYF. The CDR3 DNA follows: TGTGCCAGCAGTTTGAGGGTAGCGGGGACAGATACGCAGTATTTT.

The genes are TRBV14 and TRBJ2-3, with 12 bases aligning to TRBD2. The CDR3 contains 14 residues. Germline values: CDR1 SGHDN, CDR2 FVKESK. Trimming at V came to 5 bases and at J to 5 bases, leaving 2 bases not matched to a gene. The CDR3 DNA reads as TGTGCCAGCAGCTCTAGCGGGAGGGGAGATACGCAGTATTTT. Translated, it gives CASSSSGRGDTQYF.

This clonotype was observed at least ten times. This rearrangement joins TRBV6-2 or TRBV6-3 to TRBJ2-7; D possibly corresponds to TRBD1 (6 bases). The V end lost 3 bases, the J end lost 4 bases, and 10 bases lay between the germline ends. In germline, CDR1 is MNHEY, CDR2 SVGEGT. This CDR3 is 13 amino acids long. CDR3 amino acids: CASSYGTNYEQYF. CDR3 nucleotide sequence: TGTGCCAGCAGTTATGGGACAAATTACGAGCAGTACTTC.

In this sample, this clonotype turned up many times. The rearrangement joins TRBV6-2 or TRBV6-3 to TRBJ2-5, with unresolved D. Germline lookup yields CDR1 MNHEY and CDR2 SVGEGT. The germline V and J ends were trimmed by 10 bases and 3 bases, with 12 bases remaining between them. CDR3 length: 12 residues. The CDR3 here is CATSLFEETQYF. CDR3 DNA: TGTGCCACCTCACTTTTCGAAGAGACCCAGTACTTC.